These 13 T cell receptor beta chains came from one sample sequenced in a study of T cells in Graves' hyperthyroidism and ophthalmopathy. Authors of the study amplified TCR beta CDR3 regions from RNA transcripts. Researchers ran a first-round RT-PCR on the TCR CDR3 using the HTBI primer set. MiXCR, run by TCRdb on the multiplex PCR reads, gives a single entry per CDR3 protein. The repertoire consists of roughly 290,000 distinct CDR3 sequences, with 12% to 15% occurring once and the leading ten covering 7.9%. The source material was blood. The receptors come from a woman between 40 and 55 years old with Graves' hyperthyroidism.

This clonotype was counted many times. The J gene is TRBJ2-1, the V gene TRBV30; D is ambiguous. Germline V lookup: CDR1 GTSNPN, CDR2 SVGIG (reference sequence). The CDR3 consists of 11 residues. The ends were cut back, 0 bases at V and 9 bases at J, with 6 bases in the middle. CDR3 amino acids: CAWSVYREQFF. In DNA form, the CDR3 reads TGTGCCTGGAGTGTATACCGTGAGCAGTTCTTC.

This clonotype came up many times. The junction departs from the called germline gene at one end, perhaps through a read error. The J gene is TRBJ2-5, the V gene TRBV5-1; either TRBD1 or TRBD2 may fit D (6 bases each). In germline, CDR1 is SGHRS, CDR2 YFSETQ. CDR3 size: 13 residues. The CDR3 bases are TGTGCCAGCAGCTTAGGGGGAGGAGAGACCCAGTACTTC. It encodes CASSLGGGETQYF.

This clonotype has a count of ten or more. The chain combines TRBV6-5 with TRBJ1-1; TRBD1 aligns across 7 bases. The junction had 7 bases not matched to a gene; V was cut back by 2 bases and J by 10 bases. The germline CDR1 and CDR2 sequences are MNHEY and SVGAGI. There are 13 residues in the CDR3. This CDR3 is CASSYDRVRGAFF. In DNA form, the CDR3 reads TGTGCCAGCAGTTACGACAGGGTGAGAGGAGCTTTCTTT.

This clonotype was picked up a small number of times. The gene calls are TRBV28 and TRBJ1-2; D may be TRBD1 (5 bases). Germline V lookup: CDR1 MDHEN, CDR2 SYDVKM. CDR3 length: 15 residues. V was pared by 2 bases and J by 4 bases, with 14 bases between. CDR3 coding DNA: TGTGCCAGCAGTTTAGGGGGGGGAGTCGGCTATGGCTACACCTTC. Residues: CASSLGGGVGYGYTF.

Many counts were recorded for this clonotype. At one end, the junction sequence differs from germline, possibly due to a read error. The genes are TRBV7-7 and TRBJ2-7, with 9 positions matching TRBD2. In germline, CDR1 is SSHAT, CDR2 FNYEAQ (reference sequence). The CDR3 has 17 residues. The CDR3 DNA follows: TGTGCTAGCAGCCCCCTGGGTAGCGGGAGTGAGGGCTACGAGCAGTACTTC. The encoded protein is CASSPLGSGSEGYEQYF. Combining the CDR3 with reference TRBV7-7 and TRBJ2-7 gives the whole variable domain GAGVSQSPRYKVTKRGQDVTLRCDPISSHATLYWYQQALGQGPEFLTYFNYEAQPDKSGLPSDRFSAERPEGSISTLTIQRTEQRDSAMYRCASSPLGSGSEGYEQYFGPGTRLTVT.

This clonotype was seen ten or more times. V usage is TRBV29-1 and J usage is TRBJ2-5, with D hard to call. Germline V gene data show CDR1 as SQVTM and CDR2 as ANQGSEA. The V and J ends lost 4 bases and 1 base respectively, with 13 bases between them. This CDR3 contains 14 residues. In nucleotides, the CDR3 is TGCAGCGTTGCTAAGGGAACCGGCCAAGAGACCCAGTACTTC. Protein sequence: CSVAKGTGQETQYF.

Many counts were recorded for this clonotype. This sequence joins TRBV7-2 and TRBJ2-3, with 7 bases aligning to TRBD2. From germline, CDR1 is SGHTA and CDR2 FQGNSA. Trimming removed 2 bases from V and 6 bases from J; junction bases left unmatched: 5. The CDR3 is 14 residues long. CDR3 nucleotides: TGTGCCAGCAGCTTAAACTTAGCGGGTGATACGCAGTATTTT. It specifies CASSLNLAGDTQYF.

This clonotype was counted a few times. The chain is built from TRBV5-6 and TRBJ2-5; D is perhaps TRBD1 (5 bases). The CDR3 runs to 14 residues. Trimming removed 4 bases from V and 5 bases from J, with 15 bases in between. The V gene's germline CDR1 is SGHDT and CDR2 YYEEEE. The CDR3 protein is CASSLGLTKETQYF. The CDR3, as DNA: TGTGCCAGCAGCCTGGGGCTAACGAAGGAGACCCAGTACTTC.

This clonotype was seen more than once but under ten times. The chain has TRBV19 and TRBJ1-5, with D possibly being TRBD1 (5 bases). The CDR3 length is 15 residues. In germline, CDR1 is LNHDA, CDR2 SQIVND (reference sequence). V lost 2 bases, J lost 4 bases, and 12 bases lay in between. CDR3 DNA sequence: TGTGCCAGTAGTATACTAAGGACACCGAATCAGCCCCAGCATTTT. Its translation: CASSILRTPNQPQHF.

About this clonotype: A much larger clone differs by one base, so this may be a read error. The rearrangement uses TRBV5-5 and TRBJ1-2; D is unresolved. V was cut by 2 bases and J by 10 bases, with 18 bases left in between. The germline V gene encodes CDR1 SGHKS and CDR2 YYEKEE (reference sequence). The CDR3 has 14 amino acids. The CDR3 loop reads CASSFGRSPMDYTF. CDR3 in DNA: TGTGCCAGCAGCTTCGGACGGAGCCCTATGGACTACACCTTC.

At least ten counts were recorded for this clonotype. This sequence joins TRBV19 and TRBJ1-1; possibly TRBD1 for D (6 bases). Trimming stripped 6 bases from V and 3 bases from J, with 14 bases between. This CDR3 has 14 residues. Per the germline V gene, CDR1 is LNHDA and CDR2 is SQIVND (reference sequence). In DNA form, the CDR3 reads TGTGCCAGTAGCCAACAGGGAAGTCACACTGAAGCTTTCTTT. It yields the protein CASSQQGSHTEAFF.

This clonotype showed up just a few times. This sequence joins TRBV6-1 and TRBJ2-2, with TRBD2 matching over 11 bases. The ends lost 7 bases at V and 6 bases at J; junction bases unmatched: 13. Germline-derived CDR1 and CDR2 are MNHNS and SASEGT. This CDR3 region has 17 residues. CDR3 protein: CASTELAGVNGAGELFF. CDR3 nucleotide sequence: TGTGCCAGCACGGAACTAGCGGGAGTTAATGGCGCCGGGGAGCTGTTTTTT.

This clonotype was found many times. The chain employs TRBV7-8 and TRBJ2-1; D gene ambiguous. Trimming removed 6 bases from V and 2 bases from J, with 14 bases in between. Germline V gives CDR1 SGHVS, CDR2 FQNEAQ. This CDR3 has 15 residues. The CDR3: CASRTVTVAYNEQFF. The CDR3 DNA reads TGTGCCAGCAGGACTGTGACGGTAGCCTACAATGAGCAGTTCTTC.